The rows below give T cell receptor beta chains drawn from one sample of a study of cytotoxic CD8 clonotypes in ibrutinib-treated CLL. TCRdb's table, derived via immunoSEQ multiplex PCR, lists solely in-frame clones and lacks some. This sample has some 92,000 clones, with 60% to 80% found just once. Material: PBMCs, obtained after 24 months of ibrutinib treatment. The origin of the receptors is a human donor with chronic lymphocytic leukemia. Each CDR3 is given with its conserved first and last residue. A D gene is named only where the DNA matches it firmly. Size tells how often a clone was seen (once, few, many) or the class of an expanded clone, and some rows leave it out.

>TRBV5-1|TRBJ2-5|-|TRBD1
TGCGCCAGCAGCTTGGCCTCCGGACAGGGGGCAGAGACCCAGTACTTC
CASSLASGQGAETQYF
>TRBV7-8|TRBJ2-1|-|-
TGTGCCAGCAGCCTCAACCAGGGCACGGATGAGCAGTTCTTC
CASSLNQGTDEQFF
>TRBV28|TRBJ2-4|-|-
TGTGCCAGCAGTTTATCGGTGTCCAAAAACATTCAGTACTTC
CASSLSVSKNIQYF
>TRBV10-3|TRBJ1-4|-|-
TGTGCCATCAGGAGGGAGGATGAAAAACTGTTTTTT
CAIRREDEKLFF
>TRBV11-3|TRBJ1-1|few|-
TGTGCCAGCTCGGGGAACGGGGGCACTGAAGCTTTCTTT
CASSGNGGTEAFF
>TRBV5-1|TRBJ1-4|-|TRBD1
TGCGCCAGCAGCGGGGGGACAGTTAATGAAAAACTGTTTTTT
CASSGGTVNEKLFF
>TRBV28|TRBJ2-3|-|-
TGTGCCAGCAGTTATCTAGGGAAGTACACAGATACGCAGTATTTT
CASSYLGKYTDTQYF
>TRBV18|TRBJ1-4|few|-
TGTGCCAGCTCACCCGCGATCGAAAAACTGTTTTTT
CASSPAIEKLFF
>TRBV10-3|TRBJ1-6|-|-
TGTGCCATCAGTGTCGGGGCCACCTATAATTCACCCCTCCACTTT
CAISVGATYNSPLHF
>TRBV7-2|TRBJ2-7|-|-
TGTGCCAGCAGCTTAGCAGGGGGGATCTACTACGAGCAGTACTTC
CASSLAGGIYYEQYF